A selection of T cell receptor beta chains follows, all from one sample in a study of technical replicates of blood from a few donors. The assay was immunoSEQ multiplex PCR, and TCRdb's table has in-frame clones only and misses some. The sample carries tens of thousands of clones, approximately 95% recorded once. Material: T cells isolated from PBMCs. The receptors derive from a human donor in good health. Each CDR3 is given with its conserved first and last residue. D genes are given only for firm matches. The size field is filled for only some rows; it gives once, few, many or a size class.

v_gene,d_gene,abundance,j_gene,CDR3nt,CDR3aa
TRBV5-5,.,once,TRBJ1-3,TGTGCCAGCAGCTTTGGTGGCACTGGAAACACCATATATTTT,CASSFGGTGNTIYF
TRBV7-6,.,.,TRBJ2-7,TGTGCCAGCAGCTTGTCGGGATCCTACGAGCAGTACTTC,CASSLSGSYEQYF
TRBV28,.,.,TRBJ2-7,TGTGCCAGCAGCTCCAGGGAGGTCGACGAGCAGTACTTC,CASSSREVDEQYF
TRBV11-3,TRBD1,.,TRBJ1-1,TGTGCCAGCAGCTTAGATCGTGGCAGGGGGGTGAACACTGAAGCTTTCTTT,CASSLDRGRGVNTEAFF
TRBV11-3,TRBD1,.,TRBJ2-7,TGTGCCAGCAGCTTTGCCCGGGACAGTGCTTACGAGCAGTACTTC,CASSFARDSAYEQYF
TRBV11-3,.,.,TRBJ2-5,TGTGCCAGCAGCCCCCGTCGAGCGGAGACCCAGTACTTC,CASSPRRAETQYF
TRBV30,TRBD1,.,TRBJ1-2,TGTGCCTGGGCCCGAGGGACAGGGGTTGGCTACACCTTC,CAWARGTGVGYTF
TRBV18,.,.,TRBJ2-1,TGTGCCAGCTCACCACCGACCGGGACACATGAGCAGTTCTTC,CASSPPTGTHEQFF
TRBV6-6,TRBD1,.,TRBJ1-2,TGTGCCAGCAGTTACTCGGGACAGGGATACGGCTACACCTTC,CASSYSGQGYGYTF
TRBV28,.,.,TRBJ1-4,TGTGCCAGCAGTGGGGGACTGAAATACCTTAATGAAAAACTGTTTTTT,CASSGGLKYLNEKLFF
TRBV19,TRBD2,.,TRBJ2-2,TGTGCCAGCATAACGGGGGGTTCCACCGGGGAGCTGTTTTTT,CASITGGSTGELFF
TRBV10-1,.,.,TRBJ2-7,TGCGCCAGCAGTGGGTGGAGATCGAACGAGCAGTACTTC,CASSGWRSNEQYF
TRBV12-5,.,once,TRBJ2-3,TGTGCTAGTGGTTTGGTCTCAGGGACACACACAGATACGCAGTATTTT,CASGLVSGTHTDTQYF
TRBV11-2,.,.,TRBJ2-7,TGTGCCAGCAGCTTTGAGGGAACCTACTCCTACGAGCAGTACTTC,CASSFEGTYSYEQYF
TRBV5-1,.,.,TRBJ1-1,TGCGCCAGCAGCTTGGAAGGGAGGGGTGGACGCACTGAAGCTTTCTTT,CASSLEGRGGRTEAFF
TRBV28,.,once,TRBJ2-6,TGTGCCAGCAGCATTCCCTCTGGGGCCAACGTCCTGACTTTC,CASSIPSGANVLTF
TRBV19,.,once,TRBJ2-1,TGTGCCTCAAGCGGAGGGTGGTTGGAGTTCTTC,CASSGGWLEFF
TRBV28,TRBD1,.,TRBJ1-2,TGTGCCAGCGGTCAGACAGGGGGGGTTTATGGCTACACCTTC,CASGQTGGVYGYTF
TRBV15,.,.,TRBJ1-3,TGTGCCACCAGCAGAGGGCGGGACCGAAGCTCTGGAAACACCATATATTTT,CATSRGRDRSSGNTIYF
TRBV27,.,.,TRBJ1-3,TGTGCCAGCAGCCGGTATGGTTATGGAAACACCATATATTTT,CASSRYGYGNTIYF
TRBV6-1,TRBD2,.,TRBJ2-1,TGTGCCAGCAGTGGGGGACTAGCGGGGGGCAATGAGCAGTTCTTC,CASSGGLAGGNEQFF
TRBV10-2,TRBD1,.,TRBJ2-1,TGCGCCAGCACGGGCCGGGACAGGGGATACAATGAGCAGTTCTTC,CASTGRDRGYNEQFF
TRBV19,.,.,TRBJ1-5,TGTGCCAGTAAAGACCCGGGGATAAGTGAGCCCCAGCATTTT,CASKDPGISEPQHF
TRBV19,TRBD2,.,TRBJ2-2,TGTGCCAGCACCGGACTAGCGGGAGACACCGGGGAGCTGTTTTTT,CASTGLAGDTGELFF
TRBV19,.,.,TRBJ1-3,TGTGCCAGTCTCCCACTTCCCACAGGGATAAGTGACACCATATATTTT,CASLPLPTGISDTIYF
TRBV7-9,TRBD1,.,TRBJ1-2,TGTGCCAGCAGCTACGAGACAGGGGGCCACTATGGCTACACCTTC,CASSYETGGHYGYTF
TRBV6-5,TRBD2,.,TRBJ2-7,TGTGCCAGCACCCCCCCGGGACTAGCGGACGAGCAGTACTTC,CASTPPGLADEQYF
TRBV21-1,.,.,TRBJ2-5,TGTGCCAGCAGCAAAGTGGTGCTCCCCGGTGAGACCCAGTACTTC,CASSKVVLPGETQYF
TRBV15,.,.,TRBJ1-4,TGTGCCACCAGCAGAGAAGAGGGCGCAACTAATGAAAAACTGTTTTTT,CATSREEGATNEKLFF